One sample yielded the 15 T cell receptor beta chains listed below, sequenced in a study of T cells in Graves' hyperthyroidism and ophthalmopathy. TCR beta CDR3 sequences were amplified from RNA transcripts. The HTBI primer set drove a first-round RT-PCR of the TCR CDR3. TCRdb re-called the multiplex PCR reads with MiXCR, one entry per CDR3 protein. The data contain about 260,000 distinct CDR3 sequences, approximately 26% of them singletons. The sequenced material came from blood. Receptor source: a man aged 40-55 years with Graves' hyperthyroidism that later progressed to Graves' ophthalmopathy.

The chain joins TRBV20-1 to TRBJ2-7; 9 positions match TRBD1. The CDR3 runs 15 residues. CDR1 is DFQATT, CDR2 SNEGSKA, per germline (reference sequence). The V gene end was trimmed by 5 bases and the J gene end by 3 bases; junction bases not matched to a gene: 11. In DNA form, the CDR3 reads TGCAGTGCTCGCCTCCGGGACAGGGTTCTCTACGAGCAGTACTTC. It codes for CSARLRDRVLYEQYF.

This clonotype was counted ten times or more. V gene TRBV6-5 combines with J gene TRBJ2-5; D call uncertain. CDR1 is MNHEY, CDR2 SVGAGI, per germline. V was shortened by 0 bases and J by 4 bases, with 6 bases between the two germline ends. This CDR3 has 13 amino acids. CDR3 sequence (DNA): TGTGCCAGCAGTTACTCTCTTGCAGAGACCCAGTACTTC. Its protein product is CASSYSLAETQYF.

This clonotype was recorded many times. The genes are TRBV29-1 and TRBJ2-6; 7 bases map to TRBD1. The CDR3 covers 17 residues. Unmatched junction bases numbered 10, after V lost 5 bases and J lost 0 bases. Germline V gene sequence: CDR1 SQVTM, CDR2 ANQGSEA. In nucleotides, the CDR3 is TGCAGCGTTTCATCGGACAGGATCAGCTCTGGGGCCAACGTCCTGACTTTC. Amino acid sequence: CSVSSDRISSGANVLTF.

This clonotype was seen many times. The chain joins TRBV15 to TRBJ2-7, with a tentative D call TRBD2 (6 bases). The CDR3 spans 15 residues. Germline CDR1 reads LNHNV; CDR2 reads YYDKDF (reference sequence). V lost 3 bases, J lost 2 bases, and 14 bases lay in between. The CDR3 DNA sequence: TGTGCCACCAGCAGCCGGAGGGTGATCACCTACGAGCAGTACTTC. Protein product: CATSSRRVITYEQYF.

The chain couples TRBV18 to TRBJ2-7; no firm D call. The CDR3 is 15 residues long. Trimming shortened V by 3 bases and J by 3 bases, and 15 bases separated the two germline ends. The germline V gene encodes CDR1 KGHSH and CDR2 LQKENI. The DNA for the CDR3 is TGTGCCAGCTCACCCCGACAAGGGTCGGGCTACGAGCAGTACTTC. As protein: CASSPRQGSGYEQYF.

Many counts were recorded for this clonotype. The chain carries TRBV27 and TRBJ2-2, with 8 bases aligning to TRBD1. The germline V gene encodes CDR1 MNHEY and CDR2 SMNVEV (reference sequence). The CDR3 length is 16 residues. The V and J ends lost 4 bases and 7 bases, in that order; junction bases with no gene match: 11. CDR3 bases: TGTGCCAGCAGTTCCGGACAGGGTCAGGTACACGGGGAGCTGTTTTTT. Protein sequence: CASSSGQGQVHGELFF.

This clonotype was detected ten times or more. V is TRBV19 and J is TRBJ1-5; a possible D gene is TRBD1 (5 bases). The V end was cut by 6 bases, the J end by 1 base, with 22 bases between. Per the germline V gene, CDR1 is LNHDA and CDR2 is SQIVND (reference sequence). This CDR3 has 18 residues. CDR3: CASSHVQGMSRSNQPQHF. The CDR3 DNA reads TGTGCCAGTAGCCACGTGCAGGGAATGAGTCGCAGCAATCAGCCCCAGCATTTT.

A few counts support this clonotype. The DNA for the CDR3 is TGTGCCAGCAGCCAGGAACGGGGCATGAACACTGAAGCTTTCTTT. This sequence encodes CASSQERGMNTEAFF. The V and J genes are TRBV3-1 and TRBJ1-1, with D perhaps TRBD1 (5 bases). The germline V gene encodes CDR1 LGHDT and CDR2 YNNKEL (reference sequence). Deletions cut 3 bases from V and 0 bases from J, with 11 bases between. This CDR3 is 15 amino acids long.

J is TRBJ2-7 and V is TRBV12-3 or TRBV12-4; the match to TRBD1 covers 7 bases. V lost 7 bases, J lost 3 bases, and 9 bases stayed unmatched. This CDR3 region has 14 residues. In nucleotides, the CDR3 is TGTGCCAGCACTACGGACAGGAACTACTACGAGCAGTACTTC. Protein product: CASTTDRNYYEQYF.

In regard to this clonotype: As the CDR3 is not closed by the conserved phenylalanine or tryptophan, this likely results from a read error. The V call is TRBV6-2 or TRBV6-3, the J call TRBJ2-5; D is unresolved. CDR1 is MNHEY, CDR2 SVGEGT, per germline. V shed 3 bases and J shed 5 bases, with 13 bases lying between them. The CDR3 extends over 14 amino acids. The CDR3 sequence is CASSYGVLGETQYS. The CDR3 DNA is TGTGCCAGCAGTTATGGGGTCCTCGGGGAGACCCAGTACTCA.

This clonotype has a count of ten or more. The chain links TRBV6-1 to TRBJ2-7; 8 positions match TRBD1. The CDR3 length is 16 residues. Germline CDR1 is MNHNS and CDR2 is SASEGT. The junction had 10 bases not matched to a gene; V was cut back by 3 bases and J by 3 bases. CDR3 region: CASSEDRAKSLYEQYF. The CDR3 coding sequence is TGTGCCAGCAGTGAGGACAGGGCCAAATCCCTCTACGAGCAGTACTTC.

The V call is TRBV19, the J call TRBJ2-7; D perhaps matches TRBD1 (6 bases). Trimming shortened V by 3 bases and J by 2 bases, and 14 bases separated the two germline ends. The germline gives CDR1 LNHDA, CDR2 SQIVND (reference sequence). The CDR3 extends over 15 amino acids. CDR3 sequence reads: CASSISARQAYEQYF. The CDR3 bases are TGTGCCAGTAGTATTAGCGCCAGACAGGCCTACGAGCAGTACTTC.

This clonotype was detected ten times or more. The rearrangement joins TRBV15 to TRBJ1-5, with D unclear. The CDR3 runs 17 residues. The germline gives CDR1 LNHNV, CDR2 YYDKDF (reference sequence). Trimming took 0 bases from V and 4 from J, leaving 16 bases between them. CDR3 in amino acids: CATSRDTRTTSNQPQHF. The CDR3 DNA reads TGTGCCACCAGCAGAGACACAAGAACGACGTCGAATCAGCCCCAGCATTTT.

This clonotype was picked up many times. This sequence joins TRBV6-1 and TRBJ1-2; D remains unclear. This CDR3 has 15 amino acids. Germline V gene sequence: CDR1 MNHNS, CDR2 SASEGT. Trimming took off 2 bases at V and 1 base at J, with 11 bases between the two ends. CDR3 sequence reads: CASSERPRINYGYTF. The CDR3 coding sequence is TGTGCCAGCAGTGAAAGACCGAGGATTAACTATGGCTACACCTTC.

The chain recombines TRBV6-2 or TRBV6-3 with TRBJ1-5; a possible D gene is TRBD1 (5 bases). Between the trimmed V and J ends, which lost 4 bases and 0 bases, there was a span of 16 bases. This CDR3 contains 17 residues. CDR1 is MNHEY and CDR2 is SVGEGT in the germline V gene. DNA of the CDR3: TGTGCCAGCAGTTCCGAGACAGACATTTATAGCAATCAGCCCCAGCATTTT. Amino acid sequence: CASSSETDIYSNQPQHF.